These 25 T cell receptor beta chains originate from one sample sequenced in a study of blood T cell repertoires in COVID-19. Data came from immunoSEQ multiplex PCR; TCRdb stores just in-frame clones and leaves some out. This table has approximately 100,000 clones, approximately 69% appearing once. The sample was peripheral blood. The source of these receptors is a man older than 75 with acute or convalescent COVID-19.

The chain links TRBV28 to TRBJ2-3; D may be TRBD2 (6 bases). CDR1 and CDR2 (germline): MDHEN, SYDVKM. Deletions cut 8 bases from V and 1 base from J, with 16 bases between. The CDR3 loop spans 15 amino acids. CDR3 sequence (DNA): TGTGCCAGCTTTGGGAGAGGAGGGGGCACAGATACGCAGTATTTT. Translation: CASFGRGGGTDTQYF.

The V call is TRBV11-2, the J call TRBJ1-6; D is undetermined. The germline V gene has CDR1 SGHAT and CDR2 FQNNGV. This CDR3 region has 13 residues. Trimming removed 6 bases at V and 9 bases at J, with 12 bases between. The DNA for the CDR3 is TGTGCCAGCAGAGAGGGAGTTGGTTCACCCCTCCACTTT. This encodes CASREGVGSPLHF.

Only one count was recorded for this clone. CDR3 nucleotide sequence: TGCAGTGCTAGCTCAGGGGATGGCTACACCTTC. Protein: CSASSGDGYTF. The rearrangement uses TRBV20-1 and TRBJ1-2; a weak D match, TRBD1 (6 bases). Germline-derived CDR1 and CDR2 are DFQATT and SNEGSKA (reference sequence). V was clipped by 3 bases and J by 6 bases, with 8 bases between them. There are 11 residues in the CDR3.

This chain joins TRBV28 and TRBJ1-5, with D unclear. The V end was cut by 3 bases, the J end by 5 bases, with 5 bases between. The germline CDR1 and CDR2 sequences are MDHEN and SYDVKM. The CDR3 sequence is 12 residues long. CDR3 DNA sequence: TGTGCCAGCAGTTTTCTAGATCAGCCCCAGCATTTT. Encoded protein: CASSFLDQPQHF.

V usage is TRBV27 and J usage is TRBJ2-1; 11 nucleotides line up with TRBD2. V was pared by 1 base and J by 6 bases, with 5 bases of the junction left unmatched. Germline CDR1 and CDR2: MNHEY and SMNVEV (reference sequence). The CDR3 spans 16 residues. The CDR3 sequence: CASSLLASGRSNEQFF. CDR3 nucleotides: TGTGCCAGCAGTTTATTGGCTAGCGGGAGGTCCAATGAGCAGTTCTTC.

This clone was counted only a few times. The CDR3 coding sequence is TGTGCCAGCAGCTTTTGGGGCGGCTCAGGGTCAGATACGCAGTATTTT. Its protein is CASSFWGGSGSDTQYF. The chain has TRBV7-3 and TRBJ2-3; D perhaps matches TRBD1 (5 bases). The CDR3 length is 16 residues. V lost 3 bases to trimming and J lost 4 bases, with 17 bases between them. Germline CDR1 is SGHTA and CDR2 is FQGTGA.

The chain uses TRBV25-1 and TRBJ2-7; D is undetermined. Trimming removed 1 base from V and 4 bases from J, with 14 bases in between. CDR1 and CDR2 (germline): MGHDK, SYGVNS. The CDR3 extends over 15 amino acids. The chain's CDR3 is CASSEFGSAFYEQYF. In nucleotides, the CDR3 is TGTGCCAGCAGTGAATTCGGGTCAGCTTTTTACGAGCAGTACTTC.

This clone was seen only a few times. The CDR3 DNA reads as TGCGCCAGCAGCTTGGATAGCGTTAGCACCGGGGAGCTGTTTTTT. This sequence encodes CASSLDSVSTGELFF. The rearrangement uses TRBV5-1 and TRBJ2-2; tentative D call: TRBD2 (5 bases). Germline assignment: CDR1 SGHRS and CDR2 YFSETQ. The CDR3 runs 15 residues. The V gene lost 0 bases and the J gene lost 4 bases, with 10 bases spanning the gap.

The chain uses TRBV28 and TRBJ2-1; 9 nucleotides line up with TRBD1. Germline V gene lookup returns CDR1 MDHEN and CDR2 SYDVKM. The CDR3 spans 15 residues. Unmatched junction bases numbered 11, after V lost 8 bases and J lost 6 bases. The CDR3 region is CASVLRDRVGNEQFF. In nucleotides, the CDR3 is TGTGCCAGCGTCCTCCGGGACAGGGTAGGCAATGAGCAGTTCTTC.

The chain uses TRBV18 and TRBJ1-2; no clear D. Germline V lookup: CDR1 KGHSH, CDR2 LQKENI. The CDR3 covers 13 residues. Trimming took off 5 bases at V and 3 bases at J, with 10 bases between the two ends. Here the CDR3 reads CASSATHDYGYTF. In DNA form, the CDR3 reads TGTGCCAGCTCAGCTACTCATGACTATGGCTACACCTTC.

V usage is TRBV29-1 and J usage is TRBJ2-1; 10 bases align to TRBD2. From germline, CDR1 is SQVTM and CDR2 ANQGSEA. The V gene end was trimmed by 5 bases and the J gene end by 7 bases; junction bases not matched to a gene: 2. The CDR3 runs to 12 residues. In DNA form, the CDR3 reads TGCAGCGTTATTAGCGGGGGGAATGAGCAGTTCTTC. This encodes CSVISGGNEQFF.

The chain employs TRBV5-5 and TRBJ2-3; TRBD2 aligns across 10 bases. The CDR3 contains 15 residues. The V and J ends lost 0 bases and 6 bases, in that order; junction bases with no gene match: 4. Germline CDR1 reads SGHKS; CDR2 reads YYEKEE (reference sequence). The CDR3 DNA is TGTGCCAGCAGCTTGGATCTAGCGGGAGACGATACGCAGTATTTT. Its protein product is CASSLDLAGDDTQYF.

V is TRBV9 and J is TRBJ1-2; D not resolved. Deletions cut 4 bases from V and 4 bases from J, with 11 bases between. This CDR3 spans 13 amino acids. In germline, CDR1 is SGDLS, CDR2 YYNGEE. The CDR3 nucleotides are TGTGCCAGCAGCTCCCCCGGAGGCTATGGCTACACCTTC. Translation: CASSSPGGYGYTF.

The V call is TRBV12-3 or TRBV12-4, the J call TRBJ1-5, with D unclear. This CDR3 contains 13 residues. V was clipped by 5 bases and J by 4 bases, with 9 bases between them. CDR3 in amino acids: CASSRERNQPQHF. CDR3 DNA sequence: TGTGCCAGCAGTCGGGAACGAAATCAGCCCCAGCATTTT.

This chain links TRBV28 with TRBJ2-1, with D possibly being TRBD2 (5 bases). This CDR3 has 12 amino acids. V lost 6 bases and J 7 bases, leaving 10 bases between the germline ends. Germline V gene sequence: CDR1 MDHEN, CDR2 SYDVKM. CDR3 in amino acids: CASRSGLNEQFF. CDR3 coding DNA: TGTGCCAGCAGATCGGGGTTAAATGAGCAGTTCTTC.

The chain couples TRBV28 to TRBJ2-7; 7 nucleotides align to TRBD1. This CDR3 spans 13 amino acids. Per the germline V gene, CDR1 is MDHEN and CDR2 is SYDVKM. V lost 8 bases, J lost 4 bases, and 8 bases stayed unmatched. The CDR3 here is CASLPGGVYEQYF. In nucleotides, the CDR3 is TGTGCCAGCCTCCCAGGGGGAGTTTACGAGCAGTACTTC.

The rearrangement uses TRBV5-4 and TRBJ2-7, with 15 positions matching TRBD2. CDR1 and CDR2 (germline): SGHNT, YYREEE (reference sequence). The length of the CDR3 is 15 residues. V gave up 4 bases and J gave up 9 bases; unmatched junction bases: 8. The CDR3 bases are TGTGCCAGCAGCCCCGAGGGGACTAGCGGGAGGACGCAGTACTTC. It specifies CASSPEGTSGRTQYF.

This chain connects TRBV21-1 to TRBJ1-6; the D call in the table, TRBD1, was not verified against the DNA. TRBV21-1 is annotated as a pseudogene. The CDR3 contains 17 residues. As DNA, the CDR3 is TGTGCCAGCAGCAAAAATATCCGTGACAGGGACAACTCACCCCTCCACTTT. Its protein is CASSKNIRDRDNSPLHF.

The rearrangement links TRBV4-2 to TRBJ2-5, with 14 bases aligning to TRBD2. The CDR3 spans 17 residues. Germline V lookup: CDR1 LGHNA, CDR2 YNFKEQ. J was trimmed by 0 bases and V by 5 bases; bases with no gene match: 5. This CDR3 reads CASSMGLAGVNQETQYF. The DNA of the CDR3 is TGTGCCAGCAGCATGGGACTAGCGGGAGTAAACCAAGAGACCCAGTACTTC.

This clone occurred many times. This chain joins TRBV28 and TRBJ1-2; no clear D. Per the germline V gene, CDR1 is MDHEN and CDR2 is SYDVKM. V gave up 0 bases and J gave up 7 bases, with 12 bases separating them. The CDR3 is made up of 14 amino acids. The CDR3 nucleotides are TGTGCCAGCAGTTTATGGGCCGGGGAGCGTGGCTACACCTTC. Translated, it gives CASSLWAGERGYTF.

This clone was seen more than once but under ten times. This rearrangement joins TRBV4-3 to TRBJ2-1, with a tentative D call TRBD2 (5 bases). Germline CDR1 is LGHNA and CDR2 is YSLEER. Deletions cut 1 base from V and 3 bases from J, with 7 bases between. The CDR3 length is 14 residues. CDR3 nucleotide sequence: TGCGCCAGCAGCCAAGTGGGAGACTACAATGAGCAGTTCTTC. Translated: CASSQVGDYNEQFF.

The sample holds one count of this clone. The genes are TRBV4-2 and TRBJ1-3, with D possibly TRBD1 on 5 matching bases. The CDR3 spans 16 residues. Germline V CDR1 and CDR2: LGHNA, YNFKEQ. Deletions cut 2 bases from V and 4 bases from J, with 15 bases between. CDR3 sequence reads: CASSQSTAGSGNTIYF. The CDR3 nucleotides read TGTGCCAGCAGCCAATCAACAGCAGGGTCAGGAAACACCATATATTTT.

The J gene is TRBJ2-3, the V gene TRBV2; maybe TRBD1 (6 bases). Germline V lookup: CDR1 SNHLY, CDR2 FYNNEI. This CDR3 region has 15 residues. Trimming stripped 0 bases from V and 5 bases from J, with 12 bases between. CDR3 amino acids: CASSEAGQLRDTQYF. In DNA, the CDR3 is TGTGCCAGCAGTGAAGCTGGACAGTTGAGAGATACGCAGTATTTT.

This clone was seen only a few times. The chain has TRBV15 and TRBJ1-4; no clear D. In germline, CDR1 is LNHNV, CDR2 YYDKDF (reference sequence). CDR3 length equals 13 residues. Trimming stripped 5 bases from V and 8 bases from J, with 12 bases between. The CDR3 here is CATSVTRKEKLFF. The CDR3 DNA is TGTGCCACCAGCGTAACCAGGAAAGAAAAACTGTTTTTT. Using reference TRBV15 and TRBJ1-4 for the parts outside the CDR3, the full variable domain is DAMVIQNPRYQVTQFGKPVTLSCSQTLNHNVMYWYQQKSSQAPKLLFHYYDKDFNNEADTPDNFQSRRPNTSFCFLDIRSPGLGDTAMYLCATSVTRKEKLFFGSGTQLSVL.

The J gene is TRBJ2-5, the V gene TRBV10-3; 11 bases are a match to TRBD2. V was clipped by 6 bases and J by 4 bases; unmatched bases: 16. Germline V gene lookup returns CDR1 ENHRY and CDR2 SYGVKD. This CDR3 contains 18 residues. Here the CDR3 reads CAISPGAGEGLAGETQYF. The CDR3 nucleotides read TGTGCCATCAGCCCGGGGGCAGGGGAAGGACTAGCGGGAGAGACCCAGTACTTC.